Below are 14 T cell receptor beta chains sequenced from a single sample in a study of CD8+CD57+ T cells in acquired aplastic anemia. Individuals selected for sequencing had exhibited CD8+CD57+ cell expansion on flow cytometry. TCR beta VDJ and CDR3 profiles were obtained from a genomic DNA template. TCRdb itself ran the reads through MiXCR, one entry per CDR3 protein. The sample includes around 200,000 distinct CDR3 sequences, less than 60% seen only once; the top ten take about 9.7%. The source material was sorted CD4+, CD8+, or CD8+CD57+ T cells (not recorded which) from PBMCs. The receptors derive from a human donor with aplastic anemia.

As DNA, the CDR3 is TGCAGTGCTAGCATCATAGCGGGGTCCTACAATGAGCAGTTCTTC. Its translation is CSASIIAGSYNEQFF. The genes are TRBV20-1 and TRBJ2-1; 8 bases are shared with TRBD2. V was pared by 3 bases and J by 1 base, with 5 bases of the junction left unmatched. This CDR3 is built from 15 residues. CDR1 is DFQATT and CDR2 is SNEGSKA in the germline V gene (reference sequence).

The chain is built from TRBV10-3 and TRBJ2-2, with no clear D. Germline V gives CDR1 ENHRY, CDR2 SYGVKD. The CDR3 covers 13 residues. The ends were cut back, 4 bases at V and 6 bases at J, with 9 bases in the middle. CDR3 residues: CAISGTQPGELFF. In nucleotides, the CDR3 is TGTGCCATCAGTGGTACTCAACCCGGGGAGCTGTTTTTT.

For this clonotype: Since a much larger clone is just one base distant, this may be a read error. The V call is TRBV4-1, the J call TRBJ1-1, with TRBD1 as a possible D gene (6 bases). Germline V gives CDR1 MGHRA, CDR2 YSYEKL. With 4 bases removed from V and 1 base from J, the gap between germline ends came to 13 bases. This CDR3 contains 15 residues. The CDR3 nucleotides are TGCGCCAGCAGCCCTCTAGTGACAGGGAACACTGAAGCTTTCTTT. It is translated as CASSPLVTGNTEAFF.

J is TRBJ2-7 and V is TRBV29-1; 7 bases align to TRBD1. Unmatched junction bases numbered 16, after V lost 0 bases and J lost 2 bases. Germline lookup yields CDR1 SQVTM and CDR2 ANQGSEA. The CDR3 runs 18 residues. The chain's CDR3 is CSVEDGDSQEREPYEQYF. DNA of the CDR3: TGCAGCGTTGAAGATGGGGACAGTCAAGAGAGAGAACCCTACGAGCAGTACTTC.

V and J are TRBV5-1 and TRBJ2-3; 16 bases are a match to TRBD2. This CDR3 is built from 18 residues. Germline values: CDR1 SGHRS, CDR2 YFSETQ. The trim removed 4 bases at V and 3 bases at J, leaving 8 bases unmatched. The CDR3 DNA reads TGCGCCAGCAGCGCGGGGACTAGCGGGAGGGCCGGGACAGATACGCAGTATTTT. Residues: CASSAGTSGRAGTDTQYF.

The genes are TRBV20-1 and TRBJ2-7, with 11 bases fitting TRBD2. This CDR3 region has 14 residues. Germline V gene data show CDR1 as DFQATT and CDR2 as SNEGSKA (reference sequence). After removal of 6 bases from V and 5 bases from J, the junction contained 9 bases not matched to a gene. Written as DNA, the CDR3 is TGCAGTGCGGAAGAGACTAGCGGGATCGACGAGCAGTACTTC. Translating it yields CSAEETSGIDEQYF.

This clonotype was recorded at least ten times. The chain employs TRBV2 and TRBJ2-1; D is perhaps TRBD2 (6 bases). The CDR3 covers 11 residues. The germline CDR1 and CDR2 sequences are SNHLY and FYNNEI. With 8 bases removed from V and 10 bases from J, the gap between germline ends came to 12 bases. CDR3 in amino acids: CASGTGAEQFF. The CDR3 nucleotides are TGTGCCAGCGGGACGGGAGCGGAGCAGTTCTTC.

In its sample, this clonotype was seen many times. V gene TRBV13 combines with J gene TRBJ1-2; no firm D call. Germline values: CDR1 PRHDT, CDR2 FYEKMQ (reference sequence). V was clipped by 5 bases and J by 8 bases, with 15 bases between them. This CDR3 comprises 13 residues. The CDR3 loop is CASSLLSVGGYTF. CDR3 DNA: TGTGCCAGCAGCCTACTGTCAGTGGGGGGCTACACCTTC.

This clonotype appeared a few times. The chain carries TRBV5-5 and TRBJ1-2; no reliable D call. V was clipped by 0 bases and J by 2 bases, with 8 bases between them. This CDR3 has 14 amino acids. The germline CDR1 and CDR2 sequences are SGHKS and YYEKEE (reference sequence). CDR3 sequence: CASSLVAGNYGYTF. CDR3 nucleotides: TGTGCCAGCAGCTTGGTTGCAGGAAACTATGGCTACACCTTC.

For this clonotype: A read error may explain this, as a much larger clone is one base away. The chain links TRBV5-1 to TRBJ2-3; TRBD1 agrees at 9 bases. Germline V gene lookup returns CDR1 SGHRS and CDR2 YFSETQ. The CDR3 contains 16 residues. The CDR3 loop is CASSLGTGDGRGTQCF. CDR3 DNA: TGCGCCAGCAGCTTGGGGACAGGGGATGGCCGAGGTACGCAGTGTTTT.

V usage is TRBV11-2 and J usage is TRBJ2-4, with D possibly matching TRBD1 (5 bases). Germline V CDR1 and CDR2: SGHAT, FQNNGV. V lost 5 bases and J lost 2, with 13 bases in between. CDR3 size: 15 residues. CDR3 nucleotides: TGTGCCAGCAGCGTGCGAAGGGGATCCAAAAACATTCAGTACTTC. It is translated as CASSVRRGSKNIQYF.

This clonotype was picked up one time. The genes are TRBV14 and TRBJ1-1; D is perhaps TRBD1 (6 bases). The germline gives CDR1 SGHDN, CDR2 FVKESK. This CDR3 contains 17 residues. Deletions cut 3 bases from V and 0 bases from J, with 17 bases between. The CDR3: CASSQDLQGRMNTEAFF. DNA of the CDR3: TGTGCCAGCAGCCAGGATTTGCAGGGGCGAATGAACACTGAAGCTTTCTTT.

This clonotype was counted ten times or more. The CDR3 loop reads CATSDPAERVRGQETQYF. The DNA of the CDR3 is TGTGCCACCAGTGATCCCGCAGAGCGGGTTAGGGGCCAAGAGACCCAGTACTTC. This rearrangement joins TRBV24-1 to TRBJ2-5, with D possibly matching TRBD2 (6 bases). Germline V gives CDR1 KGHDR, CDR2 SFDVKD. The CDR3 runs 18 residues. V was pared by 3 bases and J by 1 base, with 20 bases between.

This rearrangement joins TRBV19 to TRBJ1-1; TRBD1 might be the D (6 bases). This CDR3 comprises 17 residues. Germline lookup yields CDR1 LNHDA and CDR2 SQIVND (reference sequence). V shed 3 bases and J shed 1 base, with 18 bases lying between them. The DNA of the CDR3 is TGTGCCAGTAGTATTGAGTTTCCGGGACACCCGAACACTGAAGCTTTCTTT. It translates to CASSIEFPGHPNTEAFF.